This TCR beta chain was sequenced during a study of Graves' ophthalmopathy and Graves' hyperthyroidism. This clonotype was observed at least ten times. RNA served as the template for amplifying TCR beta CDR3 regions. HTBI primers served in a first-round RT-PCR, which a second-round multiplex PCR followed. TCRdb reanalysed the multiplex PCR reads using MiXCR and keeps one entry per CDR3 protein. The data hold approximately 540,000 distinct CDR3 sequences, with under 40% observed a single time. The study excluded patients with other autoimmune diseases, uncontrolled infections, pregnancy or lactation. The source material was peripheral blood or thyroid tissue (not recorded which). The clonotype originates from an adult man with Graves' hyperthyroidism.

The CDR3 loop reads CASSLGQGRRNQPQHF. The DNA for the CDR3 is TGTGCCAGCAGCTTGGGACAGGGAAGGCGCAATCAGCCCCAGCATTTT. The chain joins TRBV5-6 to TRBJ1-5, with 7 nucleotides matching TRBD1. This CDR3 has 16 residues. The V and J ends lost 0 bases and 2 bases, in that order; junction bases with no gene match: 5. Germline CDR1 is SGHDT and CDR2 is YYEEEE.